Listed below are T cell receptor beta chains from one sample, sequenced in a study of beta chain features in type 1 diabetes. TCRdb keeps only in-frame clones here, not all; method: immunoSEQ multiplex PCR. The sample has over 600,000 clones; around 12% are singletons. Sequencing was carried out using naive CD4+ T cells from blood. The receptor set was obtained from a man between 25 and 39 years old with type 1 diabetes. Both conserved end residues are part of each CDR3.

V	J	CDR3
TRBV9	TRBJ2-7	CASSVAWGYEQYF
TRBV29-1	TRBJ2-1	CSVSTGSRDEQFF
TRBV7-2	TRBJ2-1	CASSPFGGEQFF
TRBV14	TRBJ1-2	CASSQEAYGYGYTF
TRBV27	TRBJ2-1	CASSSIRADEQFF
TRBV6-6	TRBJ2-5	CASSYAGTYQETQYF
TRBV7-3	TRBJ2-3	CASSPTGQGTDTQYF
TRBV5-1	TRBJ2-7	CASSRMTGGPYEQYF
TRBV21-1	TRBJ1-2	CASSKDRGLSYGYTF
TRBV28	TRBJ2-7	CASSSGTALDEQYF
TRBV30	TRBJ2-3	CAWSTGPSGTDTQYF
TRBV30	TRBJ2-1	CAWSLTSDEQFF
TRBV7-2	TRBJ2-7	CASSVGTGAYEQYF
TRBV29-1	TRBJ1-1	CSAAGVLETEAFF
TRBV6-5	TRBJ1-2	CASSYGQAYGYTF
TRBV30	TRBJ1-2	CAWLPGDRGGYTF
TRBV28	TRBJ2-4	CASSNPWGGQNIQYF
TRBV28	TRBJ2-3	CASSLPRDFFPQYF
TRBV14	TRBJ2-3	CASSLTGTSTDTQYF
TRBV7-8	TRBJ1-5	CASSLASIRDRDQPQHF
TRBV9	TRBJ2-3	CASSVVVGGTDTQYF
TRBV29-1	TRBJ2-7	CSVELGYEQYF
TRBV5-4	TRBJ2-2	CASSRTSGPTGELFF
TRBV5-1	TRBJ1-4	CASSSRTSGEKLFF
TRBV9	TRBJ1-3	CASSVGFLTGGGNTIYF
TRBV19	TRBJ2-7	CASSMPGGQGDGEQYF
TRBV19	TRBJ2-3	CASSSRGLGVVGTDTQYF
TRBV29-1	TRBJ1-4	CSVGGPNEKLFF
TRBV7-9	TRBJ2-7	CASSLSSGASGEQYF
TRBV23-1	TRBJ2-7	CASSRPEDPYYEQYF
TRBV9	TRBJ2-7	CASSQIPSGDEQYF
TRBV10-3	TRBJ2-1	CAISESTGLAGGPYNEQFF
TRBV5-1	TRBJ2-5	CASSLIGQGQETQYF
TRBV7-2	TRBJ1-2	CASSFFPGQGDGYTF
TRBV6-6	TRBJ2-1	CASSYSRDRDNEQFF
TRBV7-9	TRBJ2-5	CASFPDVEAREQYF
TRBV6-5	TRBJ1-2	CASSFDRDIGYTF
TRBV7-6	TRBJ2-5	CASSWSSPGAQETQYF
TRBV7-3	TRBJ2-6	CASSLASAGANVLTF
TRBV7-9	TRBJ1-1	CASSPTDPLEAFF
TRBV19	TRBJ1-5	CASSSMSNQPQHF
TRBV4-3	TRBJ2-7	CASSLLGTGSTYEQYF
TRBV20-1	TRBJ2-5	CSAQQETQYF
TRBV5-6	TRBJ1-1	CASSIRDRMNTEAFF
TRBV27	TRBJ1-1	CASSLGTGGNTEAFF